Shown below are 27 T cell receptor beta chains from a single sample sequenced in a study of blood T cell repertoires in COVID-19. Sequencing was performed with immunoSEQ multiplex PCR; in TCRdb, only in-frame clones are kept and a portion is missing. The sample includes around 200,000 clones, around nine tenths seen only once; the top ten take 2.7%. The sample taken for sequencing was peripheral blood. These TCRs come from a man aged 40-49 years with active or convalescent COVID-19.

The rearrangement joins TRBV9 to TRBJ2-3, with 7 bases that match TRBD2. The CDR3 is 16 amino acids. V lost 0 bases, J lost 0 bases, and 4 bases stayed unmatched. Looked up from germline, CDR1 is SGDLS and CDR2 is YYNGEE. The CDR3 DNA reads as TGTGCCAGCAGCGTAGCCAGCGGGGCTAGCACAGATACGCAGTATTTT. It yields the protein CASSVASGASTDTQYF.

The chain employs TRBV30 and TRBJ1-4; D uncertain. The CDR3 runs 14 residues. Germline CDR1 GTSNPN, CDR2 SVGIG (reference sequence). V lost 4 bases, J lost 4 bases, and 13 bases lay in between. CDR3 sequence reads: CAWKLAGNNEKLFF. The CDR3 region has the DNA TGTGCCTGGAAACTAGCCGGGAATAATGAAAAACTGTTTTTT. The entire variable domain, with the rest obtained from reference TRBV30 and TRBJ1-4, is as follows: SQTIHQWPATLVQPVGSPLSLECTVEGTSNPNLYWYRQAAGRGLQLLFYSVGIGQISSEVPQNLSASRPQDRQFILSSKKLLLSDSGFYLCAWKLAGNNEKLFFGSGTQLSVL.

J is TRBJ2-6 and V is TRBV11-2; the D gene is possibly TRBD1 (6 bases). V lost 5 bases, J lost 0 bases, and 17 bases lay in between. CDR1 is SGHAT, CDR2 FQNNGV, per germline. This CDR3 is 18 amino acids long. The CDR3 DNA is TGTGCCAGCAGCAACCGGGACATCTTCTCCTCTGGGGCCAACGTCCTGACTTTC. Amino acid sequence: CASSNRDIFSSGANVLTF.

The genes are TRBV28 and TRBJ1-1; possible D gene TRBD1, 6 bases. Per germline, CDR1 MDHEN and CDR2 SYDVKM. The CDR3 has 12 amino acids. Trimming left V 3 bases short and J 9 bases short, with 11 bases between. The CDR3 protein is CASSLGQPQAFF. CDR3 nucleotide sequence: TGTGCCAGCAGTTTGGGACAACCTCAAGCTTTCTTT.

The chain joins TRBV28 to TRBJ1-1; maybe TRBD1 (6 bases). This CDR3 spans 14 amino acids. V lost 5 bases and J lost 4, with 14 bases in between. Germline assignment: CDR1 MDHEN and CDR2 SYDVKM. CDR3 in amino acids: CASSPPGESTEAFF. The CDR3 DNA reads as TGTGCCAGCAGTCCCCCAGGGGAGAGCACTGAAGCTTTCTTT.

The V gene is TRBV6-5, the J gene TRBJ1-5; 8 positions agree with TRBD1. This CDR3 has 16 residues. Germline lookup yields CDR1 MNHEY and CDR2 SVGAGI. V shed 0 bases and J 7 bases; nucleotides not matched to a gene: 8. CDR3 amino acids: CASSYSGQGAWQPQHF. CDR3 sequence (DNA): TGTGCCAGCAGTTACTCGGGGCAGGGGGCATGGCAGCCCCAGCATTTT.

The chain links TRBV3-1 (or the pseudogene TRBV3-2) to TRBJ1-3, with 7 positions matching TRBD1. CDR1 is LGHDT, CDR2 YNNKEL, per germline (reference sequence). The CDR3 length is 15 residues. V dropped 2 bases and J dropped 4; count of bases not matched to a gene: 5. CDR3 region: CASSQLPTGGNTIYF. The CDR3 DNA is TGTGCCAGCAGCCAATTACCGACAGGGGGAAACACCATATATTTT.

The chain links TRBV28 to TRBJ2-3, with TRBD1 identical over 7 bases. Germline V gives CDR1 MDHEN, CDR2 SYDVKM. There are 18 residues in the CDR3. The V segment lost 5 bases and the J segment 3 bases; nucleotides outside the gene matches: 17. The CDR3, as DNA: TGTGCCAGCAGTACCCTCCCTGGGACAGATCAAGGAACAGATACGCAGTATTTT. Translation: CASSTLPGTDQGTDTQYF.

V gene TRBV27 combines with J gene TRBJ2-5; possible D gene TRBD2, 6 bases. The ends were cut back, 4 bases at V and 5 bases at J, with 14 bases in the middle. The CDR3 is 14 residues long. Germline CDR1 is MNHEY and CDR2 is SMNVEV (reference sequence). CDR3 sequence reads: CASSSGTLGETQYF. In DNA, the CDR3 is TGTGCCAGCAGTTCAGGGACTTTGGGGGAGACCCAGTACTTC.

The chain is built from TRBV11-2 and TRBJ2-7; possible D gene TRBD1, 5 bases. The germline CDR1 and CDR2 sequences are SGHAT and FQNNGV. The CDR3 spans 14 residues. The ends were cut back, 2 bases at V and 6 bases at J, with 14 bases in the middle. This CDR3 is CASSLNQGVSEQYF. In nucleotides, the CDR3 is TGTGCCAGCAGCTTAAATCAGGGTGTAAGCGAGCAGTACTTC.

This clone showed up just a few times. The chain couples TRBV11-1 to TRBJ1-1; D remains ambiguous. Trimming shortened V by 4 bases and J by 3 bases, and 12 bases separated the two germline ends. Germline assignment: CDR1 SGHAT and CDR2 FQDESV (reference sequence). CDR3 length: 14 residues. CDR3 in DNA: TGTGCCAGCAGCTCGAGACGAGGGTACACTGAAGCTTTCTTT. It codes for CASSSRRGYTEAFF.

Only one count was recorded for this clone. V is TRBV6-5 and J is TRBJ1-3, with D uncertain. Deletions cut 8 bases from V and 3 bases from J, with 14 bases between. CDR1 MNHEY and CDR2 SVGAGI come from the germline V gene. The CDR3 covers 14 residues. The CDR3 DNA is TGTGCCAGCGCTGGTCTGGGGAGTGGAAACACCATATATTTT. Translating gives CASAGLGSGNTIYF.

This chain joins TRBV11-3 and TRBJ2-4; 7 nucleotides agree with TRBD1. The V gene end was trimmed by 3 bases and the J gene end by 5 bases; junction bases not matched to a gene: 10. The germline CDR1 and CDR2 sequences are SGHNT and YENEEA. The CDR3 is 16 amino acids. CDR3 sequence: CASSFSSRDSQNIQYF. In DNA, the CDR3 is TGTGCCAGCAGCTTTAGCTCCCGGGACAGTCAAAACATTCAGTACTTC.

The chain employs TRBV6-5 and TRBJ2-7; D unresolved. Germline loops: CDR1 MNHEY, CDR2 SVGAGI. The CDR3 totals 14 residues. The V end lost 9 bases, the J end lost 1 base, and 16 bases lay between the germline ends. Written as DNA, the CDR3 is TGTGCCAGTCACTATGGCTATTTGTCCTACGAGCAGTACTTC. Encoded protein: CASHYGYLSYEQYF.

The rearrangement uses TRBV3-1 (or the pseudogene TRBV3-2) and TRBJ1-2, with D possibly being TRBD1 (6 bases). The CDR3 totals 12 residues. Germline V gene data show CDR1 as LGHDT and CDR2 as YNNKEL (reference sequence). Trimming removed 8 bases at V and 8 bases at J, with 15 bases between. Here the CDR3 reads CASFDRISGYTF. In DNA form, the CDR3 reads TGTGCCAGCTTCGACAGGATATCCGGCTACACCTTC.

This clone was counted a single time. This chain uses TRBV5-6 with TRBJ1-1; 9 positions match TRBD1. Germline V gene sequence: CDR1 SGHDT, CDR2 YYEEEE. V was pared by 4 bases and J by 5 bases, with 6 bases of the junction left unmatched. The CDR3 loop spans 14 amino acids. The CDR3 DNA follows: TGTGCCAGCAGCCACAGGGGGCGGGGAACTGAAGCTTTCTTT. Translation: CASSHRGRGTEAFF.

The V gene is TRBV11-3, the J gene TRBJ2-3; D remains unclear. The CDR3 extends over 14 amino acids. Per germline, CDR1 SGHNT and CDR2 YENEEA. Trimming pared 3 bases from V and 0 bases from J, leaving 7 bases between. CDR3 amino acids: CASSFLSSTDTQYF. The DNA of the CDR3 is TGTGCCAGCAGCTTCTTGTCCAGCACAGATACGCAGTATTTT.

The genes are TRBV7-9 and TRBJ1-4; 7 bases fit TRBD1. Germline-derived CDR1 and CDR2 are SEHNR and FQNEAQ (reference sequence). The CDR3 totals 17 residues. The trim removed 4 bases at V and 6 bases at J, leaving 14 bases unmatched. This chain's CDR3 is CASSSGTEGVKYEKLFF. DNA of the CDR3: TGTGCCAGCAGCTCCGGGACAGAGGGGGTGAAGTATGAAAAACTGTTTTTT.

The CDR3 nucleotides read TGTGCCAGCTCACTTTCCGCCGCGACAGGGGTTGGGCAAGAGACCCAGTACTTC. Translation: CASSLSAATGVGQETQYF. V usage is TRBV18 and J usage is TRBJ2-5; 8 positions agree with TRBD1. The germline gives CDR1 KGHSH, CDR2 LQKENI. The V segment lost 4 bases and the J segment 2 bases; nucleotides outside the gene matches: 15. The CDR3 consists of 18 residues.

The rearrangement links TRBV7-9 to TRBJ1-3, with TRBD1 matching over 7 bases. V shed 7 bases, J shed 5 bases, and the junction held 17 bases outside the gene matches. Germline CDR1 reads SEHNR; CDR2 reads FQNEAQ (reference sequence). This CDR3 spans 17 amino acids. Written as DNA, the CDR3 is TGTGCCAGCATCGCGACAGGGCCCCTTCATCTGCGAAACACCATATATTTT. Translation: CASIATGPLHLRNTIYF.

V gene TRBV6-5 combines with J gene TRBJ1-1, with D possibly being TRBD1 (6 bases). The germline V gene encodes CDR1 MNHEY and CDR2 SVGAGI. The CDR3 has 13 amino acids. With 5 bases removed from V and 4 bases from J, the gap between germline ends came to 11 bases. CDR3 sequence: CASSTSQGTEAFF. The CDR3 DNA follows: TGTGCCAGCAGTACTTCACAGGGCACTGAAGCTTTCTTT.

The V call is TRBV5-6, the J call TRBJ2-4; 13 bases are shared with TRBD2. The germline V gene encodes CDR1 SGHDT and CDR2 YYEEEE. The CDR3 extends over 15 amino acids. V was clipped by 4 bases and J by 8 bases; unmatched bases: 6. CDR3 sequence (DNA): TGTGCCAGCAGCGTGACTAGCGGGGGGTGGGACATTCAGTACTTC. Translation: CASSVTSGGWDIQYF.

This clone occurred a few times. The chain carries TRBV15 and TRBJ1-4, with 10 positions matching TRBD1. The CDR3 runs 16 residues. In germline, CDR1 is LNHNV, CDR2 YYDKDF (reference sequence). The trim removed 3 bases at V and 8 bases at J, leaving 9 bases unmatched. The CDR3 loop reads CATSREIGTGVEKLFF. DNA of the CDR3: TGTGCCACCAGCAGGGAGATCGGGACAGGGGTGGAAAAACTGTTTTTT.

V and J are TRBV29-1 and TRBJ2-7; TRBD1 agrees at 9 bases. Germline CDR1 is SQVTM and CDR2 is ANQGSEA. V lost 4 bases and J lost 5; bases outside the gene matches: 9. This CDR3 is built from 14 residues. In DNA form, the CDR3 reads TGCAGCGTTGCCCCGGGACAGGGTATACACGAGCAGTACTTC. Residues: CSVAPGQGIHEQYF.

In its sample, this clone was seen once. The chain is built from TRBV28 and TRBJ2-1; D is perhaps TRBD1 (5 bases). The germline V gene has CDR1 MDHEN and CDR2 SYDVKM. The CDR3 consists of 15 residues. The V gene lost 3 bases and the J gene lost 5 bases, with 14 bases spanning the gap. The CDR3 coding sequence is TGTGCCAGCAGTTTCGTACAGGACCGTCACAATGAGCAGTTCTTC. It specifies CASSFVQDRHNEQFF.

The rearrangement joins TRBV4-3 to TRBJ2-1; D is unclear. V lost 2 bases and J 6 bases, leaving 8 bases between the germline ends. CDR3 length equals 13 residues. The V gene's germline CDR1 is LGHNA and CDR2 YSLEER. The CDR3 loop reads CASSQSFSNEQFF. In DNA, the CDR3 is TGCGCCAGCAGCCAATCGTTCAGCAATGAGCAGTTCTTC.

This rearrangement joins TRBV12-3 or TRBV12-4 to TRBJ2-5; D is perhaps TRBD2 (6 bases). CDR3 length: 13 amino acids. V shed 3 bases and J shed 5 bases, with 10 bases lying between them. CDR3 DNA: TGTGCCAGCAGTTTCCCAGGGAGGGAGACCCAGTACTTC. Amino acid sequence: CASSFPGRETQYF.